The clone carrying this TCR beta chain was counted a single time. This record comes from a study of cytomegalovirus exposure and HLA in healthy donors. Use of 60 Vbeta and 13 Jbeta primers characterized the PCR. This table comes from immunoSEQ multiplex PCR, and its TCRdb copy is limited to in-frame clones, with some not included. The table records roughly 200,000 clones, just under 70% of them present only once. CDR1 and CDR2 from the germline V gene are LGHNT and FRNRAP. Trimming took off 4 bases at V and 5 bases at J, with 8 bases between the two ends. The CDR3 extends over 12 amino acids. The receptor comes from a man aged 35 to 55 in good health and CMV-seropositive. This chain links TRBV12-5 with TRBJ1-1; the D gene is possibly TRBD1 (5 bases). Source material: PBMCs. Here the CDR3 DNA reads TGTGCTAGTGGTTCACGACAGACTGAAGCTTTCTTT. It specifies CASGSRQTEAFF.